Reported below is one T cell receptor (beta chain). This entry is derived from a study of blood T cell repertoires in COVID-19. At the level of the study: Italy, Spain and the United States were the sources of the convalescent and acute COVID-19 samples.

The length of the CDR3 is 19 residues. The germline V gene encodes CDR1 MNHEY and CDR2 SMNVEV (reference sequence). The ends lost 6 bases at V and 0 bases at J; junction bases unmatched: 15. Measured with immunoSEQ multiplex PCR; TCRdb has only the in-frame clones, and not every one. The sample carries some 370,000 clones, roughly four fifths recorded once. Input material: PBMCs or T cells enriched from blood (not recorded which). The rearrangement joins TRBV27 to TRBJ2-1, with 9 bases aligning to TRBD2. The clonotype was recovered from a woman aged 50 to 60 who had recovered from COVID-19. DNA for the CDR3: TGTGCCAGCAGCCCCCGGGGTAGCGGGAGCGGGGCCTCCTACAATGAGCAGTTCTTC. Translating it yields CASSPRGSGSGASYNEQFF.